Many counts were recorded for the clone carrying this T cell receptor (beta chain). Its cognate antigen is unknown. This sample was included in a study of CD8 T cells in ankylosing spondylitis. General study findings and limits: Researchers reportedly found disease-linked clones significantly enriched in matched ankylosing spondylitis synovial fluid. Those disease-linked clones were CD8+; they were also relatively rare in peripheral blood.

TCRdb reanalysed the 5' RACE reads using MiXCR and keeps one entry per CDR3 protein. The sample includes about 360,000 distinct CDR3 sequences, 20% to 25% of them seen just once. The germline CDR1 and CDR2 sequences are SGHRS and YFSETQ. CDR3 length: 15 amino acids. V shed 1 base and J shed 0 bases, with 8 bases lying between them. The receptor comes from a male donor with ankylosing spondylitis or in good health (not recorded which). The sequenced material came from blood, either unsorted or a sorted T cell fraction (not recorded which). The chain is built from TRBV5-1 and TRBJ2-4; possibly TRBD2 for D (5 bases). The DNA of the CDR3 is TGCGCCAGCAGCTTGACGGAGGTAGCCAAAAACATTCAGTACTTC. Translating it yields CASSLTEVAKNIQYF.